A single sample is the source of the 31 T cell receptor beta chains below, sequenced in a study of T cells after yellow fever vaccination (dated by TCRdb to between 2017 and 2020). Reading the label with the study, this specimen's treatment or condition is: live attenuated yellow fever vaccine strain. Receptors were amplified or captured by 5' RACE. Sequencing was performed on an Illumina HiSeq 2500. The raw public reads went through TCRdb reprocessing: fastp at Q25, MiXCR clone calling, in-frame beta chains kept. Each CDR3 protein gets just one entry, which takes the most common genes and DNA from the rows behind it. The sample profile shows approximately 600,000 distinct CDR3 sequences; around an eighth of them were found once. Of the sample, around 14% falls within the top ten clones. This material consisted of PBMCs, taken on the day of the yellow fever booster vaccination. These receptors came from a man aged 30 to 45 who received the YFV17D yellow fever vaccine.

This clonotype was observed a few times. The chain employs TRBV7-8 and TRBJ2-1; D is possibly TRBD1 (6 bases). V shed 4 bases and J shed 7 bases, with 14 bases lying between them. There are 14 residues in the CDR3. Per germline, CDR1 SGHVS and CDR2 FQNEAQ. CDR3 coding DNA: TGTGCCAGCAGCTCTCCGGGACATCGGAATGAGCAGTTCTTC. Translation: CASSSPGHRNEQFF.

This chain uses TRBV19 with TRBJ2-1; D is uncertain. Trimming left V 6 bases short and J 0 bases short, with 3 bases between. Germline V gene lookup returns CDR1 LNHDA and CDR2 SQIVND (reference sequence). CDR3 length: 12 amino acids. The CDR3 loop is CASRNSYNEQFF. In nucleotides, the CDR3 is TGTGCCAGTAGGAACTCCTACAATGAGCAGTTCTTC.

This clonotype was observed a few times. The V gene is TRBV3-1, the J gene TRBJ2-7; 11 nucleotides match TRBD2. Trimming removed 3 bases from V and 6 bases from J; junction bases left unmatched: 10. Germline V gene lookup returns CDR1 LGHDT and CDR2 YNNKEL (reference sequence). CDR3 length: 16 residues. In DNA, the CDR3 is TGTGCCAGCAGCCACGGGACTAGCGGAGTAGGAGGCGAGCAGTACTTC. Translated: CASSHGTSGVGGEQYF.

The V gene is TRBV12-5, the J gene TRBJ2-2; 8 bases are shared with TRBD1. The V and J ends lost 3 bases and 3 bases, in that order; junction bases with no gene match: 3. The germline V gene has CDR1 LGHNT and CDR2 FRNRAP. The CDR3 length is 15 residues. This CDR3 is CASGLIQGDTGELFF. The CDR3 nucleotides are TGTGCTAGTGGTTTAATACAGGGGGACACCGGGGAGCTGTTTTTT.

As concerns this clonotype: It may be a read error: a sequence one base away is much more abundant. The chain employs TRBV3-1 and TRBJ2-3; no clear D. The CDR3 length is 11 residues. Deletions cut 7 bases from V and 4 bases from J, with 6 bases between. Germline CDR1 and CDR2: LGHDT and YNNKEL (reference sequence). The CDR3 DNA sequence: TGTGCCAGCAAAGCAGCAGATACGCAGTATTTT. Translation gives CASKAADTQYF.

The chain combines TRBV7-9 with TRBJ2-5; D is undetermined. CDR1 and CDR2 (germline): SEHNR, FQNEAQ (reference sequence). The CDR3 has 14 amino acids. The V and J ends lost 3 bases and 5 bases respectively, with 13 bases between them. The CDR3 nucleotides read TGTGCCAGCAGCTTGTTCGACTCCCGGGAGACCCAGTACTTC. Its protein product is CASSLFDSRETQYF.

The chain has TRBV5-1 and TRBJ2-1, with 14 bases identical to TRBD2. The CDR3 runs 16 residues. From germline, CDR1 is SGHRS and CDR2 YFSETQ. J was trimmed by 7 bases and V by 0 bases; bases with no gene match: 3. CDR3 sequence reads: CASSLVGTSGGNEQFF. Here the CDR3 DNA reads TGCGCCAGCAGCTTGGTCGGGACTAGCGGGGGTAATGAGCAGTTCTTC.

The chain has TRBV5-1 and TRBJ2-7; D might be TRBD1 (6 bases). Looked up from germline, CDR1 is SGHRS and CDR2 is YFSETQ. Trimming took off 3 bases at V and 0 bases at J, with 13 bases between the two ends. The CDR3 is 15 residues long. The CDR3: CASSSKQGYSYEQYF. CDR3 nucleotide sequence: TGCGCCAGCAGCTCAAAACAGGGTTACTCCTACGAGCAGTACTTC.

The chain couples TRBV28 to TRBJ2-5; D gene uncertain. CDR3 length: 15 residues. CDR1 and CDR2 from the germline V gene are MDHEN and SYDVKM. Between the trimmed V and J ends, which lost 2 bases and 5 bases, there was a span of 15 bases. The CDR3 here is CASSLEVLDGETQYF. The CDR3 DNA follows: TGTGCCAGCAGTTTAGAGGTTCTGGATGGGGAGACCCAGTACTTC. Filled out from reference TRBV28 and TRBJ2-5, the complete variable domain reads DVKVTQSSRYLVKRTGEKVFLECVQDMDHENMFWYRQDPGLGLRLIYFSYDVKMKEKGDIPEGYSVSREKKERFSLILESASTNQTSMYLCASSLEVLDGETQYFGPGTRLLVL.

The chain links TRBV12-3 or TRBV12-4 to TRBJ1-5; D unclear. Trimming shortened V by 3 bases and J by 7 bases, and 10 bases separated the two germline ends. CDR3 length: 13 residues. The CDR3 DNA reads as TGTGCCAGCAGTTTTTCCCTCAACCAGCCCCAGCATTTT. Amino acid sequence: CASSFSLNQPQHF.

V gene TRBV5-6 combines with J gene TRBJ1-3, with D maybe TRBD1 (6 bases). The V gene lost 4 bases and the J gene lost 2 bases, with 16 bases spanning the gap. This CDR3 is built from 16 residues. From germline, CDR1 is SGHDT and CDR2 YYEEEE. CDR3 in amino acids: CASSLYMRGTGNTIYF. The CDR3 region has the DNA TGTGCCAGCAGCCTGTATATGAGGGGGACTGGAAACACCATATATTTT.

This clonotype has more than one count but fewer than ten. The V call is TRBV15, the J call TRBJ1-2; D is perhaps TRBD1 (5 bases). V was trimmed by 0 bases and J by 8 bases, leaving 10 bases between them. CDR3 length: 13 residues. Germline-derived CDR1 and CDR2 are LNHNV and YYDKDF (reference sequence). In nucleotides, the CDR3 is TGTGCCACCAGCAGAGACAGGGTCAAAGGCTACACCTTC. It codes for CATSRDRVKGYTF.

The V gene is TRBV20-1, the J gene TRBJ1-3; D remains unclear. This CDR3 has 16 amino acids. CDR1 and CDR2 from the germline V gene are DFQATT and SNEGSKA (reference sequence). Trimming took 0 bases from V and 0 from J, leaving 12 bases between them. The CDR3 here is CSARDNLGHSGNTIYF. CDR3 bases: TGCAGTGCTAGAGATAACTTAGGCCACTCTGGAAACACCATATATTTT.

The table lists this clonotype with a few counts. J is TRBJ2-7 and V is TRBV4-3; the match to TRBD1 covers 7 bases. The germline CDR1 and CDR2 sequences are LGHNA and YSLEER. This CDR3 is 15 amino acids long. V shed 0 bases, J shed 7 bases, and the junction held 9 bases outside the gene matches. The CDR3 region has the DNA TGCGCCAGCAGCCAAGATGTAAAGACAGGGTGGGAGCAGTACTTC. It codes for CASSQDVKTGWEQYF.

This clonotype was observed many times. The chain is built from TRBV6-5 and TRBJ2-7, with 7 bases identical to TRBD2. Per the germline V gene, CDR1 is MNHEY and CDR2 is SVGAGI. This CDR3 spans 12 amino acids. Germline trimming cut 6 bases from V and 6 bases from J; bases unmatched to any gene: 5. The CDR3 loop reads CASRTRGVEQYF. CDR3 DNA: TGTGCCAGCAGAACTCGGGGGGTCGAGCAGTACTTC.

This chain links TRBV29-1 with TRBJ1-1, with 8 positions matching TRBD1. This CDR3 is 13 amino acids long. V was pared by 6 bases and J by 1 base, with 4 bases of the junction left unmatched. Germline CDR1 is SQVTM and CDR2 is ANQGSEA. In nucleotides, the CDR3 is TGCAGCGTCCGCACAGGGGGGAACACTGAAGCTTTCTTT. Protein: CSVRTGGNTEAFF.

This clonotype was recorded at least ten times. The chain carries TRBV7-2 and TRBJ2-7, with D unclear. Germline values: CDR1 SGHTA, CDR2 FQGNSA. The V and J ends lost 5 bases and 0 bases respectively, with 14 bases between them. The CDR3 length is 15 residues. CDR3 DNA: TGTGCCAGCAGCGTAGGGATCCACAGCTCCTACGAGCAGTACTTC. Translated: CASSVGIHSSYEQYF.

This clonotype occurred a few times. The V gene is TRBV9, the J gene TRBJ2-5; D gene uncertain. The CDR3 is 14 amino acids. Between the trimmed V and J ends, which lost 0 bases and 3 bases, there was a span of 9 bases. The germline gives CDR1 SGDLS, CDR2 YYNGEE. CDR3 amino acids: CASSVDRREETQYF. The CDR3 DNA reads TGTGCCAGCAGCGTAGATCGTCGGGAAGAGACCCAGTACTTC.

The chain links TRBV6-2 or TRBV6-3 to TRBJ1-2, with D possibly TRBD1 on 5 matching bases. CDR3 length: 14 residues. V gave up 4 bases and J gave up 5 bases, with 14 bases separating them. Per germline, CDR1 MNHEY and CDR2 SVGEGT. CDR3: CASSLDTGYYGYTF. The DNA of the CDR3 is TGTGCCAGCAGTTTGGACACCGGCTATTATGGCTACACCTTC.

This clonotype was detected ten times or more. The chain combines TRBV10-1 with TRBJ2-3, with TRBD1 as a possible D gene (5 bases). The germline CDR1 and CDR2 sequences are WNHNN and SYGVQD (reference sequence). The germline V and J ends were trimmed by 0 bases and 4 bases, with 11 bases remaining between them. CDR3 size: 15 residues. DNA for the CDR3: TGCGCCAGCAGTGAGTCGGGAAGGGGCTCAGATACGCAGTATTTT. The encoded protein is CASSESGRGSDTQYF.

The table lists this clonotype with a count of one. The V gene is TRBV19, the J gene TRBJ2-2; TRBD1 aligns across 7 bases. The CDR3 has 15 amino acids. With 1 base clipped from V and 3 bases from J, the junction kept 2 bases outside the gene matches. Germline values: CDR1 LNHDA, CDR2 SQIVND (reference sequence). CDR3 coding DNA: TGTGCCAGTAGTATAGGACAGGGATACACCGGGGAGCTGTTTTTT. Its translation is CASSIGQGYTGELFF.

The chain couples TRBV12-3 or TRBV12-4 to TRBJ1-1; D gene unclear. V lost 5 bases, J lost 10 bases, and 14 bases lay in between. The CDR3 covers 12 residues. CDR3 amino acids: CASSTDLGRAFF. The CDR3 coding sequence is TGTGCCAGCAGTACCGATTTAGGGAGAGCTTTCTTT.

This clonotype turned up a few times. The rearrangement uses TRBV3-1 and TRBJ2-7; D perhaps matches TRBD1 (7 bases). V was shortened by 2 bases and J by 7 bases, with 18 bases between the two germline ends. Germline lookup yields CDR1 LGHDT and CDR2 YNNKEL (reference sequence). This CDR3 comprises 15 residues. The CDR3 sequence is CASSQISRGDREQYF. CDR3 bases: TGTGCCAGCAGCCAAATCAGCAGGGGGGATAGGGAGCAGTACTTC.

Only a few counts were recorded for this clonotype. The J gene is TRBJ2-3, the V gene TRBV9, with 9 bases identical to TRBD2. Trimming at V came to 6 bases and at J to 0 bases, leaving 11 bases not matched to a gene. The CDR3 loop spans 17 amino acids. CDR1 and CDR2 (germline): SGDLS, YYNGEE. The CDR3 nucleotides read TGTGCCAGCAACCGAGCGGGAGGACTCTCTAGCACAGATACGCAGTATTTT. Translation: CASNRAGGLSSTDTQYF.

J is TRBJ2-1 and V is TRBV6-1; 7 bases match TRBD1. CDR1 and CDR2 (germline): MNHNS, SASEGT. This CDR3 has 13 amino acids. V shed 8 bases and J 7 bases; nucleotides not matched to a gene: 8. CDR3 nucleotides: TGTGCCAGCTGTACCGGGACAGTAAATGAGCAGTTCTTC. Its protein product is CASCTGTVNEQFF.

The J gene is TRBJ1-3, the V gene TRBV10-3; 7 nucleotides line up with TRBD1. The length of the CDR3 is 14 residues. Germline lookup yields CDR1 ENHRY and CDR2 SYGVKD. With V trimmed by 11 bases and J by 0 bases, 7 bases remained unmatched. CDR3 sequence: CAARDSSSGNTIYF. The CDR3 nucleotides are TGTGCCGCCAGGGACAGCAGCTCTGGAAACACCATATATTTT.

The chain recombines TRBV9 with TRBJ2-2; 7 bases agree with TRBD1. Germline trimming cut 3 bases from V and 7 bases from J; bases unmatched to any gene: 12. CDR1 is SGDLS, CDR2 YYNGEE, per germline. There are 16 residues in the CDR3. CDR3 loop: CASSGRNRQGDGELFF. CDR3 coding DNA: TGTGCCAGCAGCGGGAGGAACCGACAGGGTGACGGGGAGCTGTTTTTT.

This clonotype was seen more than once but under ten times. The CDR3, as DNA: TGTGCCAGCAGGTCCCCTCGCGGTCGTTACAATGAGCAGTTCTTC. Its protein product is CASRSPRGRYNEQFF. The V and J genes are TRBV6-2 or TRBV6-3 and TRBJ2-1; no definite D call. Trimming removed 6 bases from V and 4 bases from J, with 16 bases in between. Germline V CDR1 and CDR2: MNHEY, SVGEGT. This CDR3 region has 15 residues.

This CDR3 is CASSRDGQHPPLGEQYF. For the CDR3, the DNA is TGTGCCAGCAGTCGGGACGGCCAGCACCCCCCTCTCGGCGAGCAGTACTTC. The gene calls are TRBV6-4 and TRBJ2-7, with D perhaps being TRBD1 or TRBD2 (5 bases each). From germline, CDR1 is MRHNA and CDR2 SNTAGT. The CDR3 runs 17 residues. Trimming pared 5 bases from V and 6 bases from J, leaving 26 bases between.

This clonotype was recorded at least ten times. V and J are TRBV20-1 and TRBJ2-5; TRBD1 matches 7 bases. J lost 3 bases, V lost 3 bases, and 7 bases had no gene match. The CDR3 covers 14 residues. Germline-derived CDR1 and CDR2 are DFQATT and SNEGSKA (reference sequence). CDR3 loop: CSASNDRVEETQYF. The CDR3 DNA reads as TGCAGTGCTAGTAATGACAGGGTCGAAGAGACCCAGTACTTC.

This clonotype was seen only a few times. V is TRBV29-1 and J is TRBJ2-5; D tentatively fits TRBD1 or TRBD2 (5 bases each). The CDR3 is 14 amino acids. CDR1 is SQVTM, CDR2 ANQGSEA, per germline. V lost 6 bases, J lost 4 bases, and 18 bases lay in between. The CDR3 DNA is TGCAGCGTCCTCGGGACGGTTATGGGAGAGACCCAGTACTTC. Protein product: CSVLGTVMGETQYF. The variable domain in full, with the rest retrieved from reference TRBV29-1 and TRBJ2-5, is SAVISQKPSRDICQRGTSLTIQCQVDSQVTMMFWYRQQPGQSLTLIATANQGSEATYESGFVIDKFPISRPNLTFSTLTVSNMSPEDSSIYLCSVLGTVMGETQYFGPGTRLLVL.